This TCR beta chain derives from a study of T cell responses to AZD1222 COVID-19 vaccine. TCRdb's copy holds only in-frame clones and misses some; the assay was immunoSEQ multiplex PCR. The sample has 90,000 to 150,000 clones; under 90% are singletons. In regard to this clone: The antigen remains unidentified.

Study-wide results and caveats: It was only five to seven AZD1222 recipients who were seropositive at baseline.

CDR3 length equals 13 residues. V was trimmed by 5 bases and J by 6 bases, leaving 8 bases between them. Per the germline V gene, CDR1 is SEHNR and CDR2 is FQNEAQ (reference sequence). Specimen: peripheral blood, collected on day 0 of AZD1222 vaccination. This TCR derives from an adult in good health. V is TRBV7-9 and J is TRBJ2-6; D gene uncertain. As DNA, the CDR3 is TGTGCCAGCAGCCCTCCCGAGGCCAACGTCCTGACTTTC. Protein product: CASSPPEANVLTF.